Listed below are T cell receptor beta chains from one sample, sequenced in a study of blood T cells in healthy people across ages. MiXCR, applied by TCRdb to the 5' RACE reads, yields one record per CDR3 protein. The table includes some 1.6 million distinct CDR3 sequences, around 36% detected once. Sequencing used blood. Every receptor here comes from a woman aged 30 to 39 in good health. The CDR3 runs from the conserved cysteine through the conserved F or W. D genes are given only for firm matches. Only some rows state a clone size, as once, few, many or a class for expanded clones.

>TRBV15|.|.|TRBJ1-4
TGTGCCACCAGTCCCCGCTTTACAACTAATGAAAAACTGTTTTTT
CATSPRFTTNEKLFF
>TRBV11-2|TRBD2|once|TRBJ2-5
TGTGCCAGCAGCTTAGCACTAGCGTCGGGGGAAGAGACCCAGTACTTC
CASSLALASGEETQYF
>TRBV6-1|.|.|TRBJ2-1
TGTGCCAGCAGTGATAATCCGGGGGACTACAATGAGCAGTTCTTC
CASSDNPGDYNEQFF
>TRBV5-1|.|few|TRBJ2-5
TGCGCCAGCGCCGCCGGGAGTGGGGAGACCCAGTACTTC
CASAAGSGETQYF
>TRBV5-1|.|.|TRBJ2-1
TGCGCCAGCGGCTTTACCCAGAATGAGCAGTTCTTC
CASGFTQNEQFF
>TRBV27|.|few|TRBJ2-3
TGTGCCAGTAGGTGGCAGGGGACAGATACGCAGTATTTT
CASRWQGTDTQYF
>TRBV28|.|many|TRBJ1-2
TGTGCCAGCAGTTTCGACAGCTATGGCTACACCTTC
CASSFDSYGYTF
>TRBV18|TRBD1|.|TRBJ2-7
TGTGCCAGCTCACGGACAGGGAAGGGGAGTTACGAGCAGTACTTC
CASSRTGKGSYEQYF
>TRBV10-2|TRBD1|.|TRBJ2-7
TGCGCCAGCAGTGAGCCGGCGGGGACAGGGGTCGAGCAGTACTTC
CASSEPAGTGVEQYF
>TRBV20-1|TRBD2|.|TRBJ2-7
TGCAGTGCAAAAGCGGGGAGAGAGCAGTACTTC
CSAKAGREQYF
>TRBV12-3/TRBV12-4|TRBD2|.|TRBJ2-2
TGTGCCAGCAACGCAGCGGGGGCCGGCACCGGGGAGCTGTTTTTT
CASNAAGAGTGELFF
>TRBV6-2/TRBV6-3|.|.|TRBJ1-5
TGTGCCAGCAGTTGGGACTGGGGGCCGTCCCAGCATTTT
CASSWDWGPSQHF
>TRBV29-1|.|.|TRBJ1-1
TGCAGCGGAAGCTCCCCGGGGGAAGCTTTCTTT
CSGSSPGEAFF
>TRBV14|.|.|TRBJ1-2
TGTGTCAGCAGCCTCTCGGGACGGCTGAACTATGGCTACACCTTC
CVSSLSGRLNYGYTF
>TRBV4-1|.|.|TRBJ2-6
TGCGCCAGCAACCCCTCAGGGGCCTATTTACCGGGGGCCAACGTCCTGACTTTC
CASNPSGAYLPGANVLTF
>TRBV20-1|.|.|TRBJ1-5
TGCAGTGCTAGAGATAAAGCGCGGGCCAGGGTGTTGAATCAGCCCCAGCATTTT
CSARDKARARVLNQPQHF
>TRBV4-1|TRBD2|few|TRBJ2-5
TGCGCCAGCAGCCAAGATATAGCGGGGAGTCGCCAAGAGACCCAGTACTTC
CASSQDIAGSRQETQYF
>TRBV13|TRBD2|.|TRBJ2-7
TGTGCCAGCAGCTTAGTTGGCGGGAGTGAGCTAGCGGGGAGAAGCTACGAGCAGTACTTC
CASSLVGGSELAGRSYEQYF
>TRBV6-1|.|once|TRBJ1-2
TGTGCCAGCAGTGAACAGGGTCTTGGCTACACCTTC
CASSEQGLGYTF
>TRBV9|.|.|TRBJ2-3
TGTGCCAGCAGCGTAGCGATGGGGGGGCTACCAGATACGCAGTATTTT
CASSVAMGGLPDTQYF
>TRBV30|.|.|TRBJ2-4
TGTGCCTGGATAACGGGGCGGTCAAAAAACATTCAGTACTTC
CAWITGRSKNIQYF
>TRBV29-1|.|few|TRBJ1-1
TGCAGCGATTCAGGGTTAATGAACACTGAAGCTTTCTTT
CSDSGLMNTEAFF
>TRBV20-1|.|few|TRBJ2-1
TGCAGTGCCGAGAAAGGGGCAAATGAGCAGTTCTTC
CSAEKGANEQFF
>TRBV6-1|.|.|TRBJ1-1
TGTGCCAGCAGTCCCCAGGGACCGACGAACACTGAAGCTTTCTTT
CASSPQGPTNTEAFF
>TRBV4-1|TRBD2|.|TRBJ2-2
TGCGCCAGCAGCCCAACTCCAGCGGGACTAGAGAACACCGGGGAGCTGTTTTTT
CASSPTPAGLENTGELFF
>TRBV10-3|TRBD2|few|TRBJ2-3
TGTGCCATCAGTGAAAGGACTAGCGGGGGGGCAAAAGATACGCAGTATTTT
CAISERTSGGAKDTQYF
>TRBV2|TRBD2|.|TRBJ2-3
TGTGCCAGCAGTGAGCCTAGCGGGGGGGCCGGAGATACGCAGTATTTT
CASSEPSGGAGDTQYF
>TRBV9|TRBD2|.|TRBJ2-5
TGTGCCAGCAACACGAGGGGGGGACTAGCGGGAGAAGAGACCCAGTACTTC
CASNTRGGLAGEETQYF
>TRBV5-4|TRBD1|.|TRBJ2-7
TGTGCCAGCCGGGGGACAGGTCGGCAGGGGACCTCCGAGCAGTACTTC
CASRGTGRQGTSEQYF